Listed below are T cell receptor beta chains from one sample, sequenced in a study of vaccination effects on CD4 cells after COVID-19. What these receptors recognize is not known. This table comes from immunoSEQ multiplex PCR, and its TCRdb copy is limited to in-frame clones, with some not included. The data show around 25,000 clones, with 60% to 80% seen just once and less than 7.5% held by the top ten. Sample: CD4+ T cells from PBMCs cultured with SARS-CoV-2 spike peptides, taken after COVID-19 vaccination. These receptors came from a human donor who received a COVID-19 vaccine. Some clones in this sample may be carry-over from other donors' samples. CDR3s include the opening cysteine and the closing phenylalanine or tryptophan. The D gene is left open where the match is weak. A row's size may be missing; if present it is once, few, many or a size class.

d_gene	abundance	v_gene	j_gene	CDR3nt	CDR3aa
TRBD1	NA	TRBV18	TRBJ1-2	TGTGCCAGCTCACCACGGGGGACAGGGGAGGAAGGCTACACCTTC	CASSPRGTGEEGYTF
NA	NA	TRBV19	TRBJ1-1	TGTGCCAGTAGTATGGTAGAGGGGATTGAAGCTTTCTTT	CASSMVEGIEAFF
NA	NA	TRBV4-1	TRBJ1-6	TGCGCCAGCAGCCAAGACCTCGGGGCCCTAAGGACTTCACCCCTCCACTTT	CASSQDLGALRTSPLHF
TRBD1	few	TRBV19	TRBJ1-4	TGTGCCAGTAGTGGACAGGGGGCTAATGAAAAACTGTTTTTT	CASSGQGANEKLFF
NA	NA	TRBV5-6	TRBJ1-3	TGTGCCAGCAGCTTGGCGGGGGTAGCGGGAAACACCATATATTTT	CASSLAGVAGNTIYF
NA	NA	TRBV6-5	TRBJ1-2	TGTGCCAGCTGGGACTATGGCTACACCTTC	CASWDYGYTF
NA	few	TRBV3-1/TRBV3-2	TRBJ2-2	TGTGCCAGCAGCCAAGCCTCAAACACCGGGGAGCTGTTTTTT	CASSQASNTGELFF
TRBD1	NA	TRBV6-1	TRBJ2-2	TGTGCCAGCAGTGAAGCCGGCAGGACAGGCGGGGAGCTGTTTTTT	CASSEAGRTGGELFF
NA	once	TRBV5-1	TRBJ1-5	TGCGCCAGCAGCTTGGACGGCAACAATCAGCCCCAGCATTTT	CASSLDGNNQPQHF
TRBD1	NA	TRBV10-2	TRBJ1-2	TGCGCCAGCAGTGAGGGGACAGCCTATGGCTACACCTTC	CASSEGTAYGYTF
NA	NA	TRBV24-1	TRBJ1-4	TGTGCCACCAGTGATGGACAGTCCTTTGGGGAAAAACTGTTTTTT	CATSDGQSFGEKLFF
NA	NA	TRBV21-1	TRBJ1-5	TGTGCCAGTAGCCTGAGGCCGTGCGGCCAGCATTTT	CASSLRPCGQHF
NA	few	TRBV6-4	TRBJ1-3	TGTGCCAGCAGTGACAGCCCTGGAAACACCATATATTTT	CASSDSPGNTIYF
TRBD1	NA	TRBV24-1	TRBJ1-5	TGTGCCACCAGTGATCCTGGGACAGGGAACAATCAGCCCCAGCATTTT	CATSDPGTGNNQPQHF
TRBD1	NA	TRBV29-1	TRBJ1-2	TGCAGCGATTCCATGACAGGGTTAGGTGGCTACACCTTC	CSDSMTGLGGYTF
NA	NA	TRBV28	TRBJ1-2	TGTGCCAGCAGTTTAGCAGGGTCGTTCTATGGCTACACCTTC	CASSLAGSFYGYTF
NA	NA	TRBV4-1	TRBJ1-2	TGCGCCAGCAGCCAAGGATGGCAGATAAACTATGGCTACACCTTC	CASSQGWQINYGYTF
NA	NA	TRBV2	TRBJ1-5	TGTGCCAGTCTCCGGGACAGCAATCAGCCCCAGCATTTT	CASLRDSNQPQHF
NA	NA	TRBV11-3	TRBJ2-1	TGTGCCAGCAGCTTACGAGATGCGGGGATGTACAATGAGCAGTTCTTC	CASSLRDAGMYNEQFF
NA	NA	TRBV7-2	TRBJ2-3	TGTGCCAGCAGCCTACAGGGAACAGATACGCAGTATTTT	CASSLQGTDTQYF
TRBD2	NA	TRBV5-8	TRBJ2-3	TGTGCCAGCCCTATATGGTGGTCTAGCGGAAATCCAGATACGCAGTATTTT	CASPIWWSSGNPDTQYF
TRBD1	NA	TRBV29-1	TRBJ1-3	TGCAGCGCGGACAGGGAAGGAGGAAACACCATATATTTT	CSADREGGNTIYF
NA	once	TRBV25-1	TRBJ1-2	TGTGCCAGCAGTGAATATCCGGACAGTACCTATGGCTACACCTTC	CASSEYPDSTYGYTF
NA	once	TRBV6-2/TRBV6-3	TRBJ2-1	TGTGCCAGCAGTCTCTACAATGAGCAGTTCTTC	CASSLYNEQFF
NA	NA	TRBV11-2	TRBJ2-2	TGTGCCAGCAGCCTAACAGCGACTTCGAACACCGGGGAGCTGTTTTTT	CASSLTATSNTGELFF
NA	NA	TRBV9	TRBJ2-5	TGTGCCAGCAGCGTAGCGGGGCAAGAGACCCAGTACTTC	CASSVAGQETQYF
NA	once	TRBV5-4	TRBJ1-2	TGTGCCAGCAGCGGCGACACTAACTATGGCCACACCTTC	CASSGDTNYGHTF
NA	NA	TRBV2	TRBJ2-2	TGTGCCAGCAGCGCACAGGAAGGATCGAACACCGGGGAGCTGTTTTTT	CASSAQEGSNTGELFF
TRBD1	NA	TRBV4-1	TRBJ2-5	TGCGCCAGCAGCCAAGGCCGTGGACAGGGGGATTTTCGCCAAGAGACCCAGTACTTC	CASSQGRGQGDFRQETQYF
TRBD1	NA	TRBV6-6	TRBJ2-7	TGTGCCAGCAGTTACTCCCGGGACAGGGGGGACGAGCAGTACTTC	CASSYSRDRGDEQYF
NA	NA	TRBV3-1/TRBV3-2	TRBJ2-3	TGTGCCAGCAGCCCGATCACCGGGACGAGCAGCACTGATACGCAGTATTTT	CASSPITGTSSTDTQYF
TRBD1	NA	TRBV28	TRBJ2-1	TGTGCCAGCCATACAGGGGGCGATGAGCAGTTCTTC	CASHTGGDEQFF
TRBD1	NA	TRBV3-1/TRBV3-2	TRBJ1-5	TGTGCCAGCAGCCCGGGGCCCGACAGGGGCGGCCAGCCCCAGCATTTT	CASSPGPDRGGQPQHF
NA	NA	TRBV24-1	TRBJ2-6	TGTGCCACCAGTGGAGCACGGACCTCTGGGGCCAACGTCCTGACTTTC	CATSGARTSGANVLTF
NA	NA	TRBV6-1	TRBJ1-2	TGTGCCAGCAGTGAAGCGTATCTGCGGGCAGGCCTAAGGGATGGCTACACCTTC	CASSEAYLRAGLRDGYTF
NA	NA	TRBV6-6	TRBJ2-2	TGTGCCAGCAGTTACCTCCCCTACACCGGGGAGCTGTTTTTT	CASSYLPYTGELFF
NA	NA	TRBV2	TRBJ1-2	TGTGCCAGCAGTGACGTTAACTATGGCTACACCTTC	CASSDVNYGYTF
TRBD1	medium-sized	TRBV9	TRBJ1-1	TGTGCCAGCAGCGTAGAAGGGACAGGGTTAGGCACTGAAGCTTTCTTT	CASSVEGTGLGTEAFF
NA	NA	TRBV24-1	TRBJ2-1	TGTGCCACCAGTGATAGACTCTTAGTGGGTGAGCAGTTCTTC	CATSDRLLVGEQFF
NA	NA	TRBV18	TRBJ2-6	TGTGCCAGCTCACCAGGGGCAGATATCTCTGGGGCCAACGTCCTGACTTTC	CASSPGADISGANVLTF
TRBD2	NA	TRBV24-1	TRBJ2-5	TGTGCCACCAGTGATGCCATTTCGGGAGGGTGGGAGACCCAGTACTTC	CATSDAISGGWETQYF
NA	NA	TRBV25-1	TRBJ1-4	TGTGCCAGCAGTCGAGTGGCAACTAATGAAAAACTGTTTTTT	CASSRVATNEKLFF
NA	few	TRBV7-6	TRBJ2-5	TGTGCCAGCAGCCTAAGAGCGGCGGTCTGGGAGCAAGAGACCCAGTACTTC	CASSLRAAVWEQETQYF
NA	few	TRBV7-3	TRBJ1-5	TGTGCCAGCAGCTTAAGGCGGCCATTCGGGCTATTCGGACGCAATCAGCCCCAGCATTTT	CASSLRRPFGLFGRNQPQHF
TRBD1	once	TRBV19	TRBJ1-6	TGTGCCAGTAGTATAGGGGGACAGCATAATTCACCCCTCCACTTT	CASSIGGQHNSPLHF
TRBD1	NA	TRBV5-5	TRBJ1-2	TGTGCCAGCGCCGGGACAGACAACCTCTATGGCTACACCTTC	CASAGTDNLYGYTF
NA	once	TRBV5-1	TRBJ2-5	TGCGCCAGCAGCTCCCTACGTCAAGAGACCCAGTACTTC	CASSSLRQETQYF
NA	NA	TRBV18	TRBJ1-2	TGTGCCAGCTCACCACTAAAAGGGGCTGGCTATGGCTACACCTTC	CASSPLKGAGYGYTF
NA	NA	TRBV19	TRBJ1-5	TGTGCCAGTAGTATTCCTCCCTCGGGCCAGCCCCAGCATTTT	CASSIPPSGQPQHF
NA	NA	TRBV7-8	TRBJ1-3	TGTGCCAGCAGCTTAAGGGCAGTCCCAAGCTCTGGAAACACCATATATTTT	CASSLRAVPSSGNTIYF
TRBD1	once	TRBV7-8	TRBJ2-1	TGTGCCAGCAGCCCTAGGGACAGGGCTTACAATGAGCAGTTCTTC	CASSPRDRAYNEQFF
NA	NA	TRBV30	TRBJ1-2	TGTGCCCGCCAGGGGCAGGGGCTCTATGGCTACACCTTC	CARQGQGLYGYTF
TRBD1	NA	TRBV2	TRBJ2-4	TGTGCCAGCAGTGCCCGGGACAGAAAAAACATTCAGTACTTC	CASSARDRKNIQYF
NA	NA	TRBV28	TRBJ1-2	TGTGCCAGCAGTTTTTCAGACCTGGCCAACTATGGCTACACCTTC	CASSFSDLANYGYTF
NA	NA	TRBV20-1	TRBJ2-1	TGCAGTGCTAGTCTTGGGGGATCCTACAATGAGCAGTTCTTC	CSASLGGSYNEQFF
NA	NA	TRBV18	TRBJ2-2	TGTGCCAGCTCACCACCGCCTTCCGTTCCCGGGGAGCTGTTTTTT	CASSPPPSVPGELFF
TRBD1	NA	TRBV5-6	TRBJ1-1	TGTGCCAGCATCGAACAGGGGGTAAACACTGAAGCTTTCTTT	CASIEQGVNTEAFF
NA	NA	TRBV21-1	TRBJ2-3	TGTGCCAGCAGCAAAGACCCCAGACTAGCGGGGTGTGCAGATACGCAGTATTTT	CASSKDPRLAGCADTQYF
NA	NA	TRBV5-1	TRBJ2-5	TGCGCCAGCAGCTTCACAACCGGAAGACAGCAAGAGACCCAGTACTTC	CASSFTTGRQQETQYF